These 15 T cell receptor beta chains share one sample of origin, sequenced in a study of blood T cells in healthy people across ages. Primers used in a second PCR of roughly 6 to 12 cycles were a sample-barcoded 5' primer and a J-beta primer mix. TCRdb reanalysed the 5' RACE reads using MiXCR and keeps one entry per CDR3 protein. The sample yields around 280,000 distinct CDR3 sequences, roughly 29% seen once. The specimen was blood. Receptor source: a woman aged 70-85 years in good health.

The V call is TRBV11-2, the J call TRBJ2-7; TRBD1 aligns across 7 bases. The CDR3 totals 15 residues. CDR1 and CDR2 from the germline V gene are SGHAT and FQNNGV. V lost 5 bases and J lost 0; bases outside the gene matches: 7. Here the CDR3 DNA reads TGTGCCAGCAGCGGAGAGTGGGACAGCTCCTACGAGCAGTACTTC. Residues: CASSGEWDSSYEQYF.

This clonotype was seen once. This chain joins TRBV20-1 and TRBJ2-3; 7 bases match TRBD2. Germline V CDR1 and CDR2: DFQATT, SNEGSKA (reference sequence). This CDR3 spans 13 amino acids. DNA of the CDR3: TGCAGCCAGCGGGGAGCCTACACAGATACGCAGTATTTT. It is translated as CSQRGAYTDTQYF.

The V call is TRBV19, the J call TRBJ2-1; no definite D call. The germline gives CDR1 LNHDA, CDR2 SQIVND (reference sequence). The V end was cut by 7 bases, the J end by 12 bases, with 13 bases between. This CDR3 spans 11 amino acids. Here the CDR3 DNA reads TGTGCCAGTACACAGTATAAAGTGCAGTTCTTC. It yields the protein CASTQYKVQFF.

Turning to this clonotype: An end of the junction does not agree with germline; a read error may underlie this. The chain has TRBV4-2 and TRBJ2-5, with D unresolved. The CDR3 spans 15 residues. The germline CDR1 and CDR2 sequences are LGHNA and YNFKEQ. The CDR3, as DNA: TGTGCCAGCGGCCAAGGAACCCAATACCAAGAGACCCAGTACTTC. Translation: CASGQGTQYQETQYF.

The CDR3 loop reads CSGTGGWVSSYNEQFF. CDR3 DNA: TGCAGCGGTACAGGGGGCTGGGTAAGCTCCTACAATGAGCAGTTCTTC. The chain carries TRBV29-1 and TRBJ2-1; 9 bases are a match to TRBD1. CDR3 size: 16 residues. After removal of 7 bases from V and 0 bases from J, the junction contained 10 bases not matched to a gene. Germline loops: CDR1 SQVTM, CDR2 ANQGSEA.

DNA for the CDR3: TGTGCCAGCAGCCGACAGGCAATTGGCGAGCAGTTCTTC. Amino acids: CASSRQAIGEQFF. The gene calls are TRBV12-3 or TRBV12-4 and TRBJ2-1; TRBD1 might be the D (6 bases). This CDR3 contains 13 residues. V lost 6 bases, J lost 10 bases, and 16 bases lay in between.

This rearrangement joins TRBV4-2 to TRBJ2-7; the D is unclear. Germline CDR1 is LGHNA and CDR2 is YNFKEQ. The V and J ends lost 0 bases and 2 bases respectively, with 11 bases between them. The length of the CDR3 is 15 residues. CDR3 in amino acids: CASSQEWLPPYEQYF. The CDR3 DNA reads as TGTGCCAGCAGCCAAGAGTGGCTGCCACCCTACGAGCAGTACTTC.

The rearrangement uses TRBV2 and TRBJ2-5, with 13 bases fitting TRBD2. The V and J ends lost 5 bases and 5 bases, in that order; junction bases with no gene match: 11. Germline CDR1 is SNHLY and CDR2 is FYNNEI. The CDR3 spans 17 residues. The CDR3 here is CASSTLLAGGFLETQYF. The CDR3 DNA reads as TGTGCCAGCAGTACCCTACTAGCGGGAGGGTTTCTTGAGACCCAGTACTTC. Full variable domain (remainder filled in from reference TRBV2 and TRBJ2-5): EPEVTQTPSHQVTQMGQEVILRCVPISNHLYFYWYRQILGQKVEFLVSFYNNEISEKSEIFDDQFSVERPDGSNFTLKIRSTKLEDSAMYFCASSTLLAGGFLETQYFGPGTRLLVL.

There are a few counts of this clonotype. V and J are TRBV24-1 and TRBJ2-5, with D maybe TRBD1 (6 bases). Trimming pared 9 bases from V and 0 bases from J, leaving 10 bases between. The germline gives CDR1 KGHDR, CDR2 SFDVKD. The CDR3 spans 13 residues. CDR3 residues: CATQDSDQETQYF. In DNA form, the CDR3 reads TGTGCCACCCAGGACAGCGACCAAGAGACCCAGTACTTC.

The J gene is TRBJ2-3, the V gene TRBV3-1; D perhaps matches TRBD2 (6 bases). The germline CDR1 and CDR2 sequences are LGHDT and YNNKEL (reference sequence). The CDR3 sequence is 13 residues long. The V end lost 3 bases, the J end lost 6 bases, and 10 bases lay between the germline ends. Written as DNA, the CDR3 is TGTGCCAGCAGCCACTCCCGGGGGGATACGCAGTATTTT. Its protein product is CASSHSRGDTQYF.

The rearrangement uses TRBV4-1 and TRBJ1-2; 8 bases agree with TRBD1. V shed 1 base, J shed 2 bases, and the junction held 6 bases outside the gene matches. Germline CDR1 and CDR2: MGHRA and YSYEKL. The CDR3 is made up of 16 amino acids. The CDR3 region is CASSQAGGLANYGYTF. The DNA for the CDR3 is TGCGCCAGCAGCCAAGCAGGGGGCCTTGCCAACTATGGCTACACCTTC.

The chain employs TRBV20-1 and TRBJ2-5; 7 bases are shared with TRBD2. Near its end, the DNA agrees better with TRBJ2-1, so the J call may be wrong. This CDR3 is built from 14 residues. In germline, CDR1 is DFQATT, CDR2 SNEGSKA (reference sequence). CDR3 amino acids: CSARDLGGAVEQFF. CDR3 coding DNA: TGCAGTGCTAGAGATCTGGGAGGGGCGGTTGAGCAGTTCTTC.

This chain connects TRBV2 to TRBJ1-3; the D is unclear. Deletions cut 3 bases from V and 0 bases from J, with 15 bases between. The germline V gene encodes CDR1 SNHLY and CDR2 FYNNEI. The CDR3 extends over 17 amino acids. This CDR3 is CASSEFGVGNSGNTIYF. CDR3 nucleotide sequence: TGTGCCAGCAGTGAGTTCGGTGTAGGGAACTCTGGAAACACCATATATTTT.

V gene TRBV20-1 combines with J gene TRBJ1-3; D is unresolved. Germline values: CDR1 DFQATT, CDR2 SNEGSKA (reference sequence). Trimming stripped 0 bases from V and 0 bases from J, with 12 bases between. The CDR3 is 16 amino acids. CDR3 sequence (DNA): TGCAGTGCTAGAGATGGGCAGTCGCACTCTGGAAACACCATATATTTT. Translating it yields CSARDGQSHSGNTIYF.

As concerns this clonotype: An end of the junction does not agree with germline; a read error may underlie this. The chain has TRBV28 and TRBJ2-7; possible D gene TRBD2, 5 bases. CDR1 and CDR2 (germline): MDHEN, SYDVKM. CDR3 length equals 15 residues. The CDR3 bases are TGTGTCAGCAGTTTGCAGTACAGCCTAGCCTACGAGCAGCACTTC. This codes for CVSSLQYSLAYEQHF.